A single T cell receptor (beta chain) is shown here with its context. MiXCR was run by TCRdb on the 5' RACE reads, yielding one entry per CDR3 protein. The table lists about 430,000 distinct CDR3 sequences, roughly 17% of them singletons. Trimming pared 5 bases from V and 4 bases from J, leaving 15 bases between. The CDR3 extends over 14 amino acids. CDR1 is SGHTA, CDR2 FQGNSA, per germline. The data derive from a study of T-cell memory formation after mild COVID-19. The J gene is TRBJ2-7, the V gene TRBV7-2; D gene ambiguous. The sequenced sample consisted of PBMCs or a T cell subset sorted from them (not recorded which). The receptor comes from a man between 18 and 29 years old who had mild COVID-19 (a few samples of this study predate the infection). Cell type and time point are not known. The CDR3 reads CASSTYRVSYEQYF. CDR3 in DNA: TGTGCCAGCAGCACCTACAGAGTTTCTTACGAGCAGTACTTC.